These 3 T cell receptor beta chains came from one sample sequenced in a study of OX40 agonist ivuxolimab in advanced cancers. The assay was immunoSEQ multiplex PCR, and TCRdb's table has in-frame clones only and misses some. The data show about 70,000 clones, around 90% seen once. Sample: CD4+ or CD8+ T cells sorted from blood, taken in a trial of the OX40 agonist ivuxolimab. The receptors were sampled from an adult with an advanced solid tumor such as melanoma, head and neck, liver or kidney cancer.

The J gene is TRBJ1-5, the V gene TRBV9, with 7 bases fitting TRBD1. CDR1 and CDR2 from the germline V gene are SGDLS and YYNGEE. CDR3 length equals 14 residues. The ends lost 3 bases at V and 1 base at J; junction bases unmatched: 1. The CDR3 region has the DNA TGTGCCAGCAGCGAGGGACAGAGCAATCAGCCCCAGCATTTT. As protein: CASSEGQSNQPQHF.

V and J are TRBV7-9 and TRBJ1-2, with 7 bases that match TRBD1. The V gene end was trimmed by 4 bases and the J gene end by 8 bases; junction bases not matched to a gene: 13. Germline V gene sequence: CDR1 SEHNR, CDR2 FQNEAQ (reference sequence). The CDR3 is 15 amino acids. The CDR3: CASSYPDRARGGYTF. The CDR3 nucleotides read TGTGCCAGCAGCTACCCCGACAGGGCTAGGGGGGGCTACACCTTC.

In this sample, this clone turned up once. The genes are TRBV7-9 and TRBJ1-1; TRBD1 matches 7 bases. V shed 1 base and J 12 bases; nucleotides not matched to a gene: 8. Germline lookup yields CDR1 SEHNR and CDR2 FQNEAQ (reference sequence). The CDR3 is 13 residues long. CDR3 amino acids: CASSLETQGRTFF. The CDR3 DNA is TGTGCCAGCAGCTTAGAAACACAGGGGAGAACTTTCTTT.